These T cell receptor beta chains were read from a single sample in a study of T-cell reconstitution after alpha-beta-depleted transplantation in children. In TCRdb, the PCR reads were re-called with MiXCR into one record per CDR3 protein. The table shows 490,000 or so distinct CDR3 sequences, with under 15% occurring only once. Sequenced here: PBMCs from the stem cell graft donor, sampled from the stem cell graft. The receptors shown here come from a human donor who donated a stem cell graft to a child with combined immunodeficiency. Both conserved end residues are part of each CDR3. The D gene is left open where the match is weak. Clone size is not always given. Where it is, it says once, few, many or a class for expanded clones.

V gene: TRBV11-3; J gene: TRBJ2-5; D gene: -; clone size: -; CDR3 DNA: TGTGCCAGCAGCCTCGGGACAGCGGGAGACCAAGAGACCCAGTACTTC; CDR3 protein: CASSLGTAGDQETQYF
V gene: TRBV12-3/TRBV12-4; J gene: TRBJ2-1; D gene: TRBD1; clone size: many; CDR3 DNA: TGTGCCAGCAGTTCAGGGGGCGGCTACAATGAGCAGTTCTTC; CDR3 protein: CASSSGGGYNEQFF
V gene: TRBV4-3; J gene: TRBJ2-1; D gene: -; clone size: -; CDR3 DNA: TGCGCCAGCAGCCAAGACACCTACAATGAGCAGTTCTTC; CDR3 protein: CASSQDTYNEQFF
V gene: TRBV10-3; J gene: TRBJ2-2; D gene: TRBD2; clone size: -; CDR3 DNA: TGTGCCATCATGTCCCCAGCGGGAGAGACCGGGGAGCTGTTTTTT; CDR3 protein: CAIMSPAGETGELFF
V gene: TRBV12-3/TRBV12-4; J gene: TRBJ1-5; D gene: -; clone size: few; CDR3 DNA: TGTGCCAGCAGTTTGCAGGGAGGAGGGCAGCCCCAGCATTTT; CDR3 protein: CASSLQGGGQPQHF
V gene: TRBV7-3; J gene: TRBJ2-2; D gene: -; clone size: -; CDR3 DNA: TGTGCCAGCAGCTTAAGGTTTGGGGCCGGGGAGCTGTTTTTT; CDR3 protein: CASSLRFGAGELFF
V gene: TRBV30; J gene: TRBJ1-4; D gene: -; clone size: few; CDR3 DNA: TGTGCCTGGAGTCTGATTAATGAAAAACTGTTTTTT; CDR3 protein: CAWSLINEKLFF
V gene: TRBV20-1; J gene: TRBJ2-3; D gene: TRBD2; clone size: many; CDR3 DNA: TGCAGTGCTAGAGATTTAGCGGGGAGCACAGATACGCAGTATTTT; CDR3 protein: CSARDLAGSTDTQYF
V gene: TRBV10-3; J gene: TRBJ2-2; D gene: TRBD1; clone size: many; CDR3 DNA: TGTGCCATCAGTGAGGAGAGAGGGGGCGTTTGGTCCGGGGAGCTGTTTTTT; CDR3 protein: CAISEERGGVWSGELFF
V gene: TRBV20-1; J gene: TRBJ2-4; D gene: -; clone size: -; CDR3 DNA: TGCAGTGCACTTAATGGGCATCAGCTAGCCAAAAACATTCAGTACTTC; CDR3 protein: CSALNGHQLAKNIQYF
V gene: TRBV12-3/TRBV12-4; J gene: TRBJ1-1; D gene: TRBD1; clone size: many; CDR3 DNA: TGTGCCAGCAGTTTTCGGACAGGGCTAACTGAAGCTTTCTTT; CDR3 protein: CASSFRTGLTEAFF
V gene: TRBV15; J gene: TRBJ1-2; D gene: TRBD1; clone size: -; CDR3 DNA: TGTGCCACCAGCAGAGAGGGGACAGCTGGCTACACCTTC; CDR3 protein: CATSREGTAGYTF
V gene: TRBV13; J gene: TRBJ2-5; D gene: TRBD1; clone size: few; CDR3 DNA: TGTGCCAGCAGCTCAAACCGGGACAGGTTTCAAGAGACCCAGTACTTC; CDR3 protein: CASSSNRDRFQETQYF
V gene: TRBV4-1; J gene: TRBJ2-6; D gene: TRBD1; clone size: few; CDR3 DNA: TGCGCCAGCAGCCCAGGGACAGGAGGTTCCAGCCGGCAGTCTGGGGCCAACGTCCTGACTTTC; CDR3 protein: CASSPGTGGSSRQSGANVLTF
V gene: TRBV7-2; J gene: TRBJ1-3; D gene: -; clone size: -; CDR3 DNA: TGTGCCAGCAGCTTAGTTGGCGTTGGGGCTGGAAACACCATATATTTT; CDR3 protein: CASSLVGVGAGNTIYF
V gene: TRBV4-3; J gene: TRBJ2-3; D gene: -; clone size: few; CDR3 DNA: TGCGCCAGCAGCCAAGAGGGGGGGCAGGCAGATACGCAGTATTTT; CDR3 protein: CASSQEGGQADTQYF
V gene: TRBV4-3; J gene: TRBJ2-3; D gene: TRBD2; clone size: -; CDR3 DNA: TGCGCCAGCAGCCAAGAACCGGGGGGGGACACAGATACGCAGTATTTT; CDR3 protein: CASSQEPGGDTDTQYF
V gene: TRBV21-1; J gene: TRBJ2-5; D gene: -; clone size: -; CDR3 DNA: TGTGCCAGCAGCAACTCAGGGGTCGAGACCCAGTACTTC; CDR3 protein: CASSNSGVETQYF
V gene: TRBV7-9; J gene: TRBJ1-2; D gene: -; clone size: few; CDR3 DNA: TGTGCCAGCAGCTTAGGGGTAAAAGGCTACACCTTC; CDR3 protein: CASSLGVKGYTF
V gene: TRBV10-3; J gene: TRBJ1-1; D gene: TRBD1; clone size: -; CDR3 DNA: TGTGCCATCAGTGAGTCAACGGTCAGGGGGCGCGGTACTGAAGCTTTCTTT; CDR3 protein: CAISESTVRGRGTEAFF
V gene: TRBV12-3/TRBV12-4; J gene: TRBJ2-1; D gene: TRBD1; clone size: many; CDR3 DNA: TGTGCCAGCAGTTTAACGGCGGGACAGGGCTCCTACAATGAGCAGTTCTTC; CDR3 protein: CASSLTAGQGSYNEQFF
V gene: TRBV27; J gene: TRBJ2-4; D gene: TRBD2; clone size: many; CDR3 DNA: TGTGCCAGCAGTGCTAGCGGGAGTGGGGGCAAAAACATTCAGTACTTC; CDR3 protein: CASSASGSGGKNIQYF
V gene: TRBV18; J gene: TRBJ2-1; D gene: -; clone size: -; CDR3 DNA: TGTGCCAGCTCACCAGTGGCTAGCAGGAATGAGCAGTTCTTC; CDR3 protein: CASSPVASRNEQFF
V gene: TRBV6-1; J gene: TRBJ2-2; D gene: TRBD2; clone size: few; CDR3 DNA: TGTGCCAGCAGCAATAGCGGGGGGCGGGGCGGGGAGCTGTTTTTT; CDR3 protein: CASSNSGGRGGELFF
V gene: TRBV20-1; J gene: TRBJ2-3; D gene: -; clone size: few; CDR3 DNA: TGCAGTGCTAGAGTGGGGAATCAGTTCACAGATACGCAGTATTTT; CDR3 protein: CSARVGNQFTDTQYF
V gene: TRBV12-3/TRBV12-4; J gene: TRBJ2-1; D gene: -; clone size: few; CDR3 DNA: TGTGCCAGCAGTTTATGGGCTCCCTGGCGTGAGCAGTTCTTC; CDR3 protein: CASSLWAPWREQFF
V gene: TRBV7-2; J gene: TRBJ2-1; D gene: -; clone size: -; CDR3 DNA: TGTGCCAGCAGCTTAGCGCGGGTTAGCGCCTCCTACAATGAGCAGTTCTTC; CDR3 protein: CASSLARVSASYNEQFF
V gene: TRBV3-1; J gene: TRBJ2-2; D gene: -; clone size: -; CDR3 DNA: TGTGCCTCCACCCAATCCCGTACGGCGGTATGGAACACCGGGGAGCTGTTTTTT; CDR3 protein: CASTQSRTAVWNTGELFF
V gene: TRBV18; J gene: TRBJ2-7; D gene: -; clone size: -; CDR3 DNA: TGTGCCAGCTCCAACCGGGGGTCCCCTTACGAGCAGTACTTC; CDR3 protein: CASSNRGSPYEQYF
V gene: TRBV7-9; J gene: TRBJ1-5; D gene: -; clone size: many; CDR3 DNA: TGTGCCAGCAGCTTAGGCGGGTATCAGCCCCAGCATTTT; CDR3 protein: CASSLGGYQPQHF
V gene: TRBV4-3; J gene: TRBJ2-1; D gene: -; clone size: few; CDR3 DNA: TGCGCCAGCAGCCAACGGATGGCCAATGAGCAGTTCTTC; CDR3 protein: CASSQRMANEQFF
V gene: TRBV7-2; J gene: TRBJ1-2; D gene: -; clone size: -; CDR3 DNA: TGTGCCAGCAGCTTAGGACCCGAAGGGGGAGGCTACACCTTC; CDR3 protein: CASSLGPEGGGYTF
V gene: TRBV28; J gene: TRBJ2-1; D gene: TRBD1; clone size: many; CDR3 DNA: TGTGCCAGCAGACCACGGACAGGCAGCTCCTACAATGAGCAGTTCTTC; CDR3 protein: CASRPRTGSSYNEQFF
V gene: TRBV20-1; J gene: TRBJ2-1; D gene: -; clone size: many; CDR3 DNA: TGCAGTGCTAGACAGTGGGCACAGGGATATGAGCAGTTCTTC; CDR3 protein: CSARQWAQGYEQFF
V gene: TRBV20-1; J gene: TRBJ2-5; D gene: TRBD2; clone size: few; CDR3 DNA: TGCAGTGCTAGACTAGCGGGAGGGCGATTTCGAGAGACCCAGTACTTC; CDR3 protein: CSARLAGGRFRETQYF
V gene: TRBV4-3; J gene: TRBJ1-4; D gene: -; clone size: many; CDR3 DNA: TGCGCCAGCAGCCTGAGACAGGCGCCTCAACGGGAAAAACTGTTTTTT; CDR3 protein: CASSLRQAPQREKLFF
V gene: TRBV20-1; J gene: TRBJ2-2; D gene: TRBD2; clone size: few; CDR3 DNA: TGCAGTGCTATTCCTAGCGGGCCTACTAACACCGGGGAGCTGTTTTTT; CDR3 protein: CSAIPSGPTNTGELFF
V gene: TRBV5-1; J gene: TRBJ2-7; D gene: TRBD1; clone size: few; CDR3 DNA: TGCGCCAGCGCGGACCCCGGACAGGGCTCCTACGAGCAGTACTTC; CDR3 protein: CASADPGQGSYEQYF